The clone carrying this T cell receptor (beta chain) was recorded only once. Recruitment covered 25 or so US areas and drew participants whose ages spanned roughly 18 to 90 years. This record comes from a study of blood T cell repertoires in COVID-19. Overall study: PBMCs, B-cell-depleted T cells, or T cells were the source of the cDNA or gDNA that made up the material.

Study processing details: Amplification from reference gene primers served as the basis for estimated nucleated cell counts. The table came from immunoSEQ multiplex PCR; TCRdb's copy has only in-frame clones and leaves some out. The V and J calls and the clone size are those of that table, but D and trimming were determined from the DNA. The sample gives hundreds of thousands of clones, about 88% of which show up once; about 1.5% is in the top ten. CDR1 MDHEN and CDR2 SYDVKM come from the germline V gene. Trimming cost V 7 bases and J 0 bases; bases outside gene matches: 8. The CDR3 is 15 amino acids.

Input material: PBMCs or T cells enriched from blood (not recorded which). The TCR was taken from a woman under 30 who had been exposed to COVID-19. J is TRBJ1-1 and V is TRBV28, with 7 bases aligning to TRBD1. CDR3 DNA sequence: TGTGCCAGCACCCTTGGGACAGCCATGAACACTGAAGCTTTCTTT. Amino acid sequence: CASTLGTAMNTEAFF.